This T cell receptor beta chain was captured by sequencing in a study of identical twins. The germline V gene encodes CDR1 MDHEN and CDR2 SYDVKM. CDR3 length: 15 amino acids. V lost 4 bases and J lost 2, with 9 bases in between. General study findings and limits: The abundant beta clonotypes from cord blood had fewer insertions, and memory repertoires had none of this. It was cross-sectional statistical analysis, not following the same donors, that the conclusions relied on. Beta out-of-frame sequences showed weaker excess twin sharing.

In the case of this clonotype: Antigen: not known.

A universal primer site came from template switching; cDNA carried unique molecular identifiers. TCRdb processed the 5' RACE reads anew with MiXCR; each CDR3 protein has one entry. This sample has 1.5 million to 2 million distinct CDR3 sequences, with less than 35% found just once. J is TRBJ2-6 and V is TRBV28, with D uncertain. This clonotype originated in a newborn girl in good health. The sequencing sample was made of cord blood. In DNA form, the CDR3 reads TGTGCCAGCAGTTATAATCGCGCTGGGGCCAACGTCCTGACTTTC. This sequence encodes CASSYNRAGANVLTF. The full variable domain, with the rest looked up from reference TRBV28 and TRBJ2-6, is DVKVTQSSRYLVKRTGEKVFLECVQDMDHENMFWYRQDPGLGLRLIYFSYDVKMKEKGDIPEGYSVSREKKERFSLILESASTNQTSMYLCASSYNRAGANVLTFGAGSRLTVL.